This section outlines one T cell receptor (beta chain) sequence together with its context. This table comes from immunoSEQ multiplex PCR, and its TCRdb copy is limited to in-frame clones, with some not included. The data contain around 77,000 clones, 80% to 95% of them singletons. This specimen comes from a study of technical replicates of blood from a few donors. The CDR3 loop spans 18 amino acids. CDR1 and CDR2 from the germline V gene are LGHNA and YNFKEQ. Trimming pared 0 bases from V and 2 bases from J, leaving 18 bases between. The receptor's source is a human donor in good health. Sequenced input: T cells isolated from PBMCs. The chain uses TRBV4-2 and TRBJ2-3, with a tentative D call TRBD1 (5 bases). CDR3 amino acids: CASSQDQGGPPFTDTQYF. Written as DNA, the CDR3 is TGTGCCAGCAGCCAAGATCAGGGCGGACCCCCTTTCACAGATACGCAGTATTTT.